This passage covers 19 T cell receptor beta chains from one sample sequenced in a study of T cell responses to AZD1222 COVID-19 vaccine. Produced via immunoSEQ multiplex PCR; TCRdb's table is partial and in-frame only. The data contain roughly 69,000 clones, roughly 80% of them singletons. The sample here was peripheral blood, taken 28 days after the second AZD1222 dose. These receptors came from an adult who received the AZD1222 COVID-19 vaccine.

The V call is TRBV4-3, the J call TRBJ1-5, with D perhaps matching TRBD1 (5 bases). Germline lookup yields CDR1 LGHNA and CDR2 YSLEER. The CDR3 totals 15 residues. V dropped 1 base and J dropped 2 bases, with 9 bases sitting between them. CDR3 residues: CASSQVSGGNQPQHF. The CDR3 DNA reads as TGCGCCAGCAGCCAAGTCTCGGGGGGCAATCAGCCCCAGCATTTT.

J is TRBJ1-1 and V is TRBV7-8, with a weak D call TRBD1 (6 bases). This CDR3 region has 15 residues. V shed 5 bases and J shed 1 base, with 14 bases lying between them. Germline values: CDR1 SGHVS, CDR2 FQNEAQ. The CDR3 is CASSPTGRGNTEAFF. The CDR3, as DNA: TGTGCCAGCAGCCCCACCGGCAGGGGGAACACTGAAGCTTTCTTT.

The chain employs TRBV4-1 and TRBJ1-2; a weak D match, TRBD1 (5 bases). V gave up 0 bases and J gave up 7 bases, with 12 bases separating them. The CDR3 extends over 14 amino acids. CDR1 and CDR2 (germline): MGHRA, YSYEKL. The DNA for the CDR3 is TGCGCCAGCAGCCAAGATCTGTCAGGGATTGGCTACACCTTC. Protein: CASSQDLSGIGYTF.

The genes are TRBV7-9 and TRBJ1-4; 10 bases align to TRBD1. The CDR3 length is 15 residues. The germline gives CDR1 SEHNR, CDR2 FQNEAQ (reference sequence). The trim removed 5 bases at V and 7 bases at J, leaving 7 bases unmatched. The CDR3 DNA is TGTGCCAGCAGCCCCCGGACAGGGGGAGGTGAAAAACTGTTTTTT. Translated, it gives CASSPRTGGGEKLFF.

As concerns this clone: Given the absence of the conserved phenylalanine or tryptophan at the CDR3 end, a read error is likely. The limits of the CDR3 on the DNA are not certain, so only TCRdb's listed CDR3 is given. The chain links TRBV21-1 to TRBJ2-7; whether TRBD2, the table's D call, matches the DNA was not checked. TRBV21-1 is reported as a pseudogene. The CDR3 contains 10 residues when both ends are counted. CDR3 sequence: CASSKVCSRI.

In this sample, this clone is medium-sized. The chain has TRBV28 and TRBJ2-1; 14 bases fit TRBD2. This CDR3 has 16 amino acids. Germline V lookup: CDR1 MDHEN, CDR2 SYDVKM. Unmatched junction bases numbered 9, after V lost 5 bases and J lost 9 bases. CDR3 loop: CASSPRLAGGRSEQFF. The CDR3, as DNA: TGTGCCAGCAGTCCACGACTAGCGGGGGGGCGTAGTGAGCAGTTCTTC.

This chain uses TRBV6-5 with TRBJ1-3; D remains unclear. The CDR3 consists of 11 residues. Germline CDR1 MNHEY, CDR2 SVGAGI. Trimming removed 6 bases at V and 6 bases at J, with 6 bases between. This CDR3 is CASRSVNTIYF. The CDR3 nucleotides read TGTGCCAGCAGAAGTGTAAACACCATATATTTT.

The rearrangement uses TRBV6-5 and TRBJ1-2; TRBD1 is a possible D gene (6 bases). The length of the CDR3 is 15 residues. The germline CDR1 and CDR2 sequences are MNHEY and SVGAGI. The germline V and J ends were trimmed by 0 bases and 4 bases, with 12 bases remaining between them. This CDR3 is CASSYSYQGFYGYTF. The CDR3, as DNA: TGTGCCAGCAGTTACTCGTATCAGGGGTTCTATGGCTACACCTTC.

The V call is TRBV6-1, the J call TRBJ2-7; TRBD1 matches at 7 bases. V lost 3 bases to trimming and J lost 7 bases; unmatched junction nucleotides: 9. From germline, CDR1 is MNHNS and CDR2 SASEGT. CDR3 size: 14 residues. Here the CDR3 reads CASSDFVGTAEQYF. The CDR3 nucleotides read TGTGCCAGCAGTGATTTTGTGGGGACAGCTGAGCAGTACTTC.

The table lists this clone with a count of one. The gene calls are TRBV4-1 and TRBJ1-1; TRBD1 is a possible D gene (5 bases). V gave up 1 base and J gave up 0 bases, with 9 bases separating them. CDR3 size: 15 residues. Per germline, CDR1 MGHRA and CDR2 YSYEKL. The CDR3 DNA reads as TGCGCCAGCAGCCAAGCTGTGGGGCTGAACACTGAAGCTTTCTTT. This translates into CASSQAVGLNTEAFF.

The chain carries TRBV27 and TRBJ2-5; D is undetermined. Trimming shortened V by 9 bases and J by 1 base, and 3 bases separated the two germline ends. CDR3 length: 10 residues. Per the germline V gene, CDR1 is MNHEY and CDR2 is SMNVEV (reference sequence). The CDR3 DNA reads TGTGCCAGGGCCCAAGAGACCCAGTACTTC. Amino acid sequence: CARAQETQYF.

The V and J genes are TRBV2 and TRBJ1-2; D gene ambiguous. The germline V and J ends were trimmed by 0 bases and 4 bases, with 9 bases remaining between them. Germline loops: CDR1 SNHLY, CDR2 FYNNEI. This CDR3 has 14 residues. CDR3 DNA sequence: TGTGCCAGCAGTGAAGCCCGGACCTTCTATGGCTACACCTTC. Protein: CASSEARTFYGYTF.

The rearrangement links TRBV19 to TRBJ1-1; D gene uncertain. Germline V gene sequence: CDR1 LNHDA, CDR2 SQIVND (reference sequence). This CDR3 has 12 residues. V dropped 7 bases and J dropped 11 bases, with 17 bases sitting between them. The CDR3 spells CASNPGPGSAFF. DNA of the CDR3: TGTGCCAGTAACCCTGGTCCGGGTTCGGCTTTCTTT.

The rearrangement uses TRBV6-1 and TRBJ1-5; 7 nucleotides match TRBD1. Germline lookup yields CDR1 MNHNS and CDR2 SASEGT. J gave up 6 bases and V 3 bases, and 8 bases lay outside the gene matches. The CDR3 has 15 residues. The CDR3 sequence is CASSEVTTGSQPQHF. The CDR3 DNA reads TGTGCCAGCAGTGAGGTGACGACAGGGTCTCAGCCCCAGCATTTT.

This chain uses TRBV11-2 with TRBJ2-5; D is unresolved. The CDR3 runs to 14 residues. CDR1 and CDR2 from the germline V gene are SGHAT and FQNNGV. V lost 4 bases and J 5 bases, leaving 14 bases between the germline ends. CDR3 residues: CASSSSGLVETQYF. The DNA of the CDR3 is TGTGCCAGCAGCTCTTCGGGTCTGGTGGAGACCCAGTACTTC.

Only one count was recorded for this clone. V usage is TRBV4-3 and J usage is TRBJ2-7; D unclear. Germline-derived CDR1 and CDR2 are LGHNA and YSLEER. This CDR3 region has 15 residues. V was trimmed by 4 bases and J by 0 bases, leaving 13 bases between them. CDR3 loop: CASSPSYPNSYEQYF. The CDR3 nucleotides are TGCGCCAGCAGCCCATCATACCCAAACTCCTACGAGCAGTACTTC.

This chain uses TRBV11-2 with TRBJ2-1; TRBD1 agrees at 9 bases. From germline, CDR1 is SGHAT and CDR2 FQNNGV. V lost 6 bases to trimming and J lost 1 base; unmatched junction nucleotides: 4. CDR3 length equals 15 residues. CDR3: CASSRQGVSYNEQFF. The CDR3 bases are TGTGCCAGCAGTCGACAGGGGGTGTCCTACAATGAGCAGTTCTTC.

V and J are TRBV11-2 and TRBJ2-5, with TRBD2 matching over 13 bases. CDR3 length: 15 residues. The J segment lost 9 bases and the V segment lost 5 bases, leaving 9 bases of the junction unmatched. Germline V gene lookup returns CDR1 SGHAT and CDR2 FQNNGV. The CDR3 DNA is TGTGCCAGCAGCGTCGTCGGGACTAGCGGGGTGGCCCAGTACTTC. As protein: CASSVVGTSGVAQYF.

The genes are TRBV6-2 or TRBV6-3 and TRBJ2-1; TRBD1 matches 9 bases. From germline, CDR1 is MNHEY and CDR2 SVGEGT. CDR3 length: 16 residues. V shed 4 bases and J 5 bases; nucleotides not matched to a gene: 9. This chain's CDR3 is CASSSSRDRDNNEQFF. CDR3 coding DNA: TGTGCCAGCAGTTCTTCCCGGGACAGGGATAACAATGAGCAGTTCTTC.